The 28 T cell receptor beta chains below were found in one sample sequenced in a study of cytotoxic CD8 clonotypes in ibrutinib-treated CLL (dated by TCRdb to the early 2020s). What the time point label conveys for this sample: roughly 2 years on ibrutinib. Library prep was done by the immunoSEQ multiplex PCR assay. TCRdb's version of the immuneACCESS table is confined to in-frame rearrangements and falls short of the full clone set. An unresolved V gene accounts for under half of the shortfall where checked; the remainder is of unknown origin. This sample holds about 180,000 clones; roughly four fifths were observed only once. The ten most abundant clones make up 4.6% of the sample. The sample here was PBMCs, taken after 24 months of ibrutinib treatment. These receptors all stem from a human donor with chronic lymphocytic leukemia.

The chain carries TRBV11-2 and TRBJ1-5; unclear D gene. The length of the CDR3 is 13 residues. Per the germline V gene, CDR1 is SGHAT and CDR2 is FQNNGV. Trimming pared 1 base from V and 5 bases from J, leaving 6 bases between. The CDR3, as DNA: TGTGCCAGCAGCTTAGGACGGGATCAGCCCCAGCATTTT. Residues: CASSLGRDQPQHF.

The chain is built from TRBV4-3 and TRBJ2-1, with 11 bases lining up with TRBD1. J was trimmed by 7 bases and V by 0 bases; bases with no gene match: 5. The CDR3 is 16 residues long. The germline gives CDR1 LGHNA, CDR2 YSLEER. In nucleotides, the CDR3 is TGCGCCAGCAGCCAAGATCTAGGGACAGGGGGGAATGAGCAGTTCTTC. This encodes CASSQDLGTGGNEQFF.

The CDR3 sequence: CASSLAFAGLSAAYTIYF. In DNA, the CDR3 is TGTGCCAGCAGTTTAGCCTTTGCGGGGCTCTCCGCGGCGTACACCATATATTTT. The genes are TRBV28 and TRBJ1-3; D perhaps matches TRBD1 (5 bases). Per germline, CDR1 MDHEN and CDR2 SYDVKM. V lost 2 bases, J lost 8 bases, and 25 bases lay in between. This CDR3 has 18 amino acids. Together with reference TRBV28 and TRBJ1-3, the CDR3 gives the full variable domain: DVKVTQSSRYLVKRTGEKVFLECVQDMDHENMFWYRQDPGLGLRLIYFSYDVKMKEKGDIPEGYSVSREKKERFSLILESASTNQTSMYLCASSLAFAGLSAAYTIYFGEGSWLTVV.

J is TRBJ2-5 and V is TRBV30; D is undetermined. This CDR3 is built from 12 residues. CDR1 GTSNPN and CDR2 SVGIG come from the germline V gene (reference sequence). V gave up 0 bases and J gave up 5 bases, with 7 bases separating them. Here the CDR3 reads CAWSVLRETQYF. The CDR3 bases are TGTGCCTGGAGTGTACTTCGGGAGACCCAGTACTTC.

The DNA of the CDR3 is TGTGCCAGCACTCCCGCAGGAAACACCATATATTTT. Translated: CASTPAGNTIYF. The chain recombines TRBV2 with TRBJ1-3; no firm D call. The germline V gene encodes CDR1 SNHLY and CDR2 FYNNEI. Trimming left V 7 bases short and J 4 bases short, with 8 bases between. The length of the CDR3 is 12 residues.

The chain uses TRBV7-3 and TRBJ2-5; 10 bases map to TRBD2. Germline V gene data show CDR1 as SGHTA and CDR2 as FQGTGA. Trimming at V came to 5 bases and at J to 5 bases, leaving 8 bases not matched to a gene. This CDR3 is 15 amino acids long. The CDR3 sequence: CASSRTSGGRETQYF. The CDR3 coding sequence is TGTGCCAGCAGCCGGACTAGCGGAGGACGGGAGACCCAGTACTTC.

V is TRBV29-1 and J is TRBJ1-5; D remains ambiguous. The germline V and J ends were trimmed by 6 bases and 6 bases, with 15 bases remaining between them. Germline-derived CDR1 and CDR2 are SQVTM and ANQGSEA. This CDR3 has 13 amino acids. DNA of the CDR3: TGCAGCGTCCAAGTTCGGGTTACTCAGCCCCAGCATTTT. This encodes CSVQVRVTQPQHF.

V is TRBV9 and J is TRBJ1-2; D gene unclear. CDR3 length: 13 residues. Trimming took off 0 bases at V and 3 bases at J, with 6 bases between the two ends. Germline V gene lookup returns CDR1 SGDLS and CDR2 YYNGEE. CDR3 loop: CASSVVQYYGYTF. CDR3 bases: TGTGCCAGCAGCGTAGTCCAGTACTATGGCTACACCTTC.

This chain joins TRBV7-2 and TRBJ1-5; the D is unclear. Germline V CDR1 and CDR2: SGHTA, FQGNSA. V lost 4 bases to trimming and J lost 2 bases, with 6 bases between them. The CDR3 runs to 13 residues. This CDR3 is CASSSGGNQPQHF. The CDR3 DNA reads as TGTGCCAGCAGCTCCGGGGGCAATCAGCCCCAGCATTTT.

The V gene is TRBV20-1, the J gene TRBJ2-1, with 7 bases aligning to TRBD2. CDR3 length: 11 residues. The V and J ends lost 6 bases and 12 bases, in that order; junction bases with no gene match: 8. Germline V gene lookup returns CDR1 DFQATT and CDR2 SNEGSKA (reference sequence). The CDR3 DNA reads TGCAGTGCCCCAACAATAGCGGGGCAGTTCTTC. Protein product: CSAPTIAGQFF.

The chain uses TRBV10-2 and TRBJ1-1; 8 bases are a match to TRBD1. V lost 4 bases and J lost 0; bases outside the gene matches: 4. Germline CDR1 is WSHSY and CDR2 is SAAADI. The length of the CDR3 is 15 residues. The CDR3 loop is CASSGRDRLNTEAFF. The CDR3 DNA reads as TGCGCCAGCAGTGGTCGGGACAGGTTGAACACTGAAGCTTTCTTT.

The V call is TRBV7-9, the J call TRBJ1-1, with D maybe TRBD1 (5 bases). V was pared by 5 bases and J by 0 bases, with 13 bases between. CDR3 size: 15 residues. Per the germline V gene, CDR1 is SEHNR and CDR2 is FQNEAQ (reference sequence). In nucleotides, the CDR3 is TGTGCCAGCAGCCCCCGGGGGACTGTGAACACTGAAGCTTTCTTT. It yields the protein CASSPRGTVNTEAFF. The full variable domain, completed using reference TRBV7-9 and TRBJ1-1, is DTGVSQNPRHKITKRGQNVTFRCDPISEHNRLYWYRQTLGQGPEFLTYFQNEAQLEKSRLLSDRFSAERPKGSFSTLEIQRTEQGDSAMYLCASSPRGTVNTEAFFGQGTRLTVV.

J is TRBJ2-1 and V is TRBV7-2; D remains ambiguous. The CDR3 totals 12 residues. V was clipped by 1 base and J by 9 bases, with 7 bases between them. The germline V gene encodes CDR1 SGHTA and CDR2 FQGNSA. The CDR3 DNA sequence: TGTGCCAGCAGCTTAGTAGCTTTTGAGCAGTTCTTC. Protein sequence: CASSLVAFEQFF.

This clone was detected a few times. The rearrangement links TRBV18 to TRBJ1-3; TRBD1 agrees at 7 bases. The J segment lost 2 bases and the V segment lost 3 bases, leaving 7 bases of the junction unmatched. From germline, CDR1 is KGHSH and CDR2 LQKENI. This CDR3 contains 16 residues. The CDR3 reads CASSPDRELTGNTIYF. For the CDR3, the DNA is TGTGCCAGCTCACCTGACAGGGAGCTAACTGGAAACACCATATATTTT.

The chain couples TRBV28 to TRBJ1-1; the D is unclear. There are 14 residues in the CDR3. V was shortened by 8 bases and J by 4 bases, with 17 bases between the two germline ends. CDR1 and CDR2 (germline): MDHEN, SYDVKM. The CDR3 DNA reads TGTGCCAGCCTGCCCCCCCGTAAACGCACTGAAGCTTTCTTT. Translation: CASLPPRKRTEAFF.

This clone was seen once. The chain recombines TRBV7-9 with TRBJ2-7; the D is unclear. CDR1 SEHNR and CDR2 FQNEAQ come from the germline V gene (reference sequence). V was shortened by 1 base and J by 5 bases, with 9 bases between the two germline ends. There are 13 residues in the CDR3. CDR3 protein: CASSLEGRNEQYF. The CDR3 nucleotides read TGTGCCAGCAGCTTAGAGGGCAGGAACGAGCAGTACTTC.

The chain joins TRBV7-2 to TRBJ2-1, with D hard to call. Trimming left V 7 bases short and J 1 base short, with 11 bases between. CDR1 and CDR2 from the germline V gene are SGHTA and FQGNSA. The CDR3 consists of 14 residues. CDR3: CASTRVTSYNEQFF. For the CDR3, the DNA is TGTGCCAGCACCAGAGTTACGTCCTACAATGAGCAGTTCTTC.

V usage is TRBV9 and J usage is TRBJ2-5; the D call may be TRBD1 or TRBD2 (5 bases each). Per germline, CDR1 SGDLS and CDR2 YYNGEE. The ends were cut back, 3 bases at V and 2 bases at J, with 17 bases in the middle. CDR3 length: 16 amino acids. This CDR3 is CASSASRGALQETQYF. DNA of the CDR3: TGTGCCAGCAGCGCCTCTCGAGGGGCTTTACAAGAGACCCAGTACTTC.

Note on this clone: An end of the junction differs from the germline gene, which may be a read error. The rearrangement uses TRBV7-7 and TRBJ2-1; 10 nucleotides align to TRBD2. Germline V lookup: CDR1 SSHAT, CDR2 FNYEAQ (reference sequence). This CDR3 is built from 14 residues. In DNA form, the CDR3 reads TGTGCTAGCAGCAGGACTAGCGGCTACAATGAGCAGTTCTTC. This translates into CASSRTSGYNEQFF.

CDR3 sequence (DNA): TGCGCCAGCAGCTTGGTGGCAGGGTCTCCCTACGAGCAGTACTTC. The encoded protein is CASSLVAGSPYEQYF. V and J are TRBV5-1 and TRBJ2-7; D may be TRBD1 (5 bases). Trimming pared 0 bases from V and 2 bases from J, leaving 12 bases between. Germline loops: CDR1 SGHRS, CDR2 YFSETQ. The CDR3 is made up of 15 amino acids.

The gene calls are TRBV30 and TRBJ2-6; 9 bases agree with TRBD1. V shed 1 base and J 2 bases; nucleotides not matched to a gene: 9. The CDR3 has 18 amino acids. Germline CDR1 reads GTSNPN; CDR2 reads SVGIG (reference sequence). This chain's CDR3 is CAWSGGTGKVTGANVLTF. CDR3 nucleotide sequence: TGTGCCTGGAGTGGAGGGACAGGGAAGGTCACTGGGGCCAACGTCCTGACTTTC.

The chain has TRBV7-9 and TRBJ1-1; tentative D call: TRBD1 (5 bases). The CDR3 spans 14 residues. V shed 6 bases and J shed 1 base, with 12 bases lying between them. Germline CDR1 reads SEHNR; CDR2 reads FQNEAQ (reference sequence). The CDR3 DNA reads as TGTGCCAGCAGTCTCAGAAGGGGGAACACTGAAGCTTTCTTT. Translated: CASSLRRGNTEAFF.

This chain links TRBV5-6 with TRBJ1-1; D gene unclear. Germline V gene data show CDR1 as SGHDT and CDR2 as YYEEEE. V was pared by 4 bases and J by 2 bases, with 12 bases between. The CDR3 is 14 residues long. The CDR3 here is CASSPRFVNTEAFF. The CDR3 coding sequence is TGTGCCAGCAGCCCCCGGTTTGTTAACACTGAAGCTTTCTTT.

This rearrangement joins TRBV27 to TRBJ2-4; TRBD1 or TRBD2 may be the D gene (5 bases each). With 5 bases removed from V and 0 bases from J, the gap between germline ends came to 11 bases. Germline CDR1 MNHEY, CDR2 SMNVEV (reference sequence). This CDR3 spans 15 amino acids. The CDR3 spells CASSPGTLAKNIQYF. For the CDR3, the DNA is TGTGCCAGCAGTCCCGGGACGTTAGCCAAAAACATTCAGTACTTC.

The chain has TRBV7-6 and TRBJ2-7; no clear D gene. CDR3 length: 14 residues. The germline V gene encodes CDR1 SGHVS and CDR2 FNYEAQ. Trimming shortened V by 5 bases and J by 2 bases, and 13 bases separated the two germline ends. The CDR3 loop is CASSAGVNTYEQYF. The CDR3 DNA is TGTGCCAGCAGCGCAGGAGTAAACACCTACGAGCAGTACTTC.

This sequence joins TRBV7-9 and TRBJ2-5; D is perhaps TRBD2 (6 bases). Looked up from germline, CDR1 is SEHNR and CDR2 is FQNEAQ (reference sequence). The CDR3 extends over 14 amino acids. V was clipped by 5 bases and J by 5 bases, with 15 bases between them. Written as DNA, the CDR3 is TGTGCCAGCAGCCTTACCGGGGGACGGGAGACCCAGTACTTC. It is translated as CASSLTGGRETQYF.

CDR3 amino acids: CASRRDRDIREKLFF. The CDR3 DNA follows: TGTGCCAGCAGGCGCGACAGGGATATAAGGGAAAAACTGTTTTTT. The chain is built from TRBV7-2 and TRBJ1-4; the match to TRBD1 covers 7 bases. The V gene end was trimmed by 6 bases and the J gene end by 8 bases; junction bases not matched to a gene: 12. Per the germline V gene, CDR1 is SGHTA and CDR2 is FQGNSA. The CDR3 is 15 amino acids.

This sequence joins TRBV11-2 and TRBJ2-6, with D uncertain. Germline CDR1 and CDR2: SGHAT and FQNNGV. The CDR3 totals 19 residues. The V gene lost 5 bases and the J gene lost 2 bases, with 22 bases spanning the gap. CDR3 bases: TGTGCCAGCAGCACCCGAGATCAGCAAGCCCTCCCTGGGGCCAACGTCCTGACTTTC. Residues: CASSTRDQQALPGANVLTF.